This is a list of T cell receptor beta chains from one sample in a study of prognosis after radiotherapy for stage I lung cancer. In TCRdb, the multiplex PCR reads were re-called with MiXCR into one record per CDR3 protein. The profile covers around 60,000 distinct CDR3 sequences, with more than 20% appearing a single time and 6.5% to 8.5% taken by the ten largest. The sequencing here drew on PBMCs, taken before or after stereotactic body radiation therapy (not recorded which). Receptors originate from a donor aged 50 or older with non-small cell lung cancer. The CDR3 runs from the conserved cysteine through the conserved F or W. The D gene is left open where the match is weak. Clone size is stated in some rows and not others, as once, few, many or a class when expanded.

CDR3: CASSVSGTSGGWETQYF; DNA: TGTGCCAGCAGTGTGTCAGGGACTAGCGGGGGTTGGGAGACCCAGTACTTC; D: TRBD2; J: TRBJ2-5; size: many; V: TRBV6-1
CDR3: CASSQGRATGTGITRNNNEQFF; DNA: TGTGCCAGCAGCCAAGGAAGGGCGACGGGGACAGGGATAACAAGGAACAACAATGAGCAGTTCTTC; D: TRBD1; J: TRBJ2-1; size: few; V: TRBV4-2
CDR3: CASSLGTPTDTQYF; DNA: TGTGCCAGCAGCTTAGGGACCCCTACAGATACGCAGTATTTT; D: .; J: TRBJ2-3; size: many; V: TRBV7-6
CDR3: CASSPTGPKQFF; DNA: TGTGCCAGCAGCCCTACAGGACCCAAGCAGTTCTTC; D: .; J: TRBJ2-1; size: medium-sized; V: TRBV6-1
CDR3: CSAIDSSYNSPLHF; DNA: TGCAGTGCTATCGACAGCTCCTATAATTCACCCCTCCACTTT; D: .; J: TRBJ1-6; size: many; V: TRBV20-1
CDR3: CASSSRQGESRTDTQYF; DNA: TGTGCCAGCAGTTCCCGACAGGGAGAGAGTAGGACAGATACGCAGTATTTT; D: TRBD1; J: TRBJ2-3; size: .; V: TRBV27
CDR3: CSAAGTGGWTDTQYF; DNA: TGCAGTGCGGCCGGGACAGGGGGCTGGACAGATACGCAGTATTTT; D: TRBD1; J: TRBJ2-3; size: many; V: TRBV20-1
CDR3: CSAPYSGNPSTYTQYF; DNA: TGCAGTGCTCCCTACTCGGGCAATCCTAGCACATATACGCAGTATTTT; D: .; J: TRBJ2-3; size: .; V: TRBV20-1
CDR3: CASGLVSGAYEQFF; DNA: TGTGCTAGTGGTTTGGTATCCGGCGCTTATGAGCAGTTCTTC; D: .; J: TRBJ2-1; size: .; V: TRBV12-5
CDR3: CASSRGQGDYYGYTF; DNA: TGTGCCAGCAGCCGCGGACAGGGAGACTACTATGGCTACACCTTC; D: TRBD1; J: TRBJ1-2; size: few; V: TRBV4-2
CDR3: CASSWKPGLNSGANVLTF; DNA: TGTGCCAGCAGCTGGAAACCCGGACTTAACTCTGGGGCCAACGTCCTGACTTTC; D: .; J: TRBJ2-6; size: .; V: TRBV11-2
CDR3: CASSQDTGIGSPLHF; DNA: TGCGCCAGCAGCCAAGATACGGGGATCGGTTCACCCCTCCACTTT; D: .; J: TRBJ1-6; size: many; V: TRBV4-3
CDR3: CASIWDRGVQPQHF; DNA: TGTGCCAGCATTTGGGACAGGGGCGTCCAGCCCCAGCATTTT; D: TRBD1; J: TRBJ1-5; size: .; V: TRBV28
CDR3: CAWSVAVYTEAFF; DNA: TGTGCCTGGAGTGTAGCAGTCTACACTGAAGCTTTCTTT; D: .; J: TRBJ1-1; size: many; V: TRBV30
CDR3: CSSSLPDSGGYTF; DNA: TGTTCCAGCAGTTTACCGGACAGTGGAGGCTACACCTTC; D: .; J: TRBJ1-2; size: .; V: TRBV28
CDR3: CASSIFHPGQGKSF; DNA: TGTGCCAGTAGTATTTTCCATCCGGGACAGGGAAAGTCCTTC; D: TRBD1; J: TRBJ1-2; size: many; V: TRBV19
CDR3: CASSLRASGGSEQFF; DNA: TGTGCCAGCAGCCTTAGGGCTAGCGGGGGGTCTGAGCAGTTCTTC; D: TRBD2; J: TRBJ2-1; size: many; V: TRBV7-3
CDR3: CSTMVGGNTGELFF; DNA: TGCAGTACTATGGTGGGGGGCAACACCGGGGAGCTGTTTTTT; D: .; J: TRBJ2-2; size: many; V: TRBV20-1
CDR3: CASSFKGSTEAFF; DNA: TGTGCCAGCAGTTTTAAAGGCTCCACTGAAGCTTTCTTT; D: .; J: TRBJ1-1; size: many; V: TRBV27
CDR3: CASSMDRGPEQYF; DNA: TGTGCCAGTAGTATGGACAGGGGCCCTGAGCAGTACTTC; D: TRBD1; J: TRBJ2-7; size: .; V: TRBV19
CDR3: CASSLGGYNSPLHF; DNA: TGTGCCAGCAGCCTGGGAGGATATAATTCACCCCTCCACTTT; D: .; J: TRBJ1-6; size: many; V: TRBV13
CDR3: CASARTPYEQYF; DNA: TGTGCCAGTGCCCGGACCCCCTACGAGCAGTACTTC; D: .; J: TRBJ2-7; size: many; V: TRBV6-1
CDR3: CASSVGITDTQYF; DNA: TGTGCCAGCAGCGTCGGCATTACAGATACGCAGTATTTT; D: .; J: TRBJ2-3; size: many; V: TRBV9
CDR3: CASSYPGGEQYF; DNA: TGTGCCAGCAGCTATCCCGGGGGCGAGCAGTACTTC; D: .; J: TRBJ2-7; size: many; V: TRBV11-2
CDR3: CASSRQGAMNTEAFF; DNA: TGTGCCAGCAGTCGACAGGGGGCAATGAACACTGAAGCTTTCTTT; D: TRBD1; J: TRBJ1-1; size: many; V: TRBV2
CDR3: CSGLSPAGSGYTF; DNA: TGCAGTGGCTTAAGTCCGGCGGGGTCTGGCTACACCTTC; D: .; J: TRBJ1-2; size: many; V: TRBV20-1
CDR3: CASSLGPGRGTEAFF; DNA: TGTGCCAGCAGCTTAGGGCCTGGGAGGGGAACTGAAGCTTTCTTT; D: .; J: TRBJ1-1; size: many; V: TRBV11-1
CDR3: CASSPIHQNTEAFF; DNA: TGTGCCAGCAGTCCGATACACCAGAACACTGAAGCTTTCTTT; D: .; J: TRBJ1-1; size: many; V: TRBV12-3/TRBV12-4
CDR3: CASSRGWVYEQYF; DNA: TGTGCCAGCAGCCGAGGGTGGGTCTACGAGCAGTACTTC; D: .; J: TRBJ2-7; size: .; V: TRBV6-1
CDR3: CASSKPIGTEETQYF; DNA: TGTGCCAGCAGCAAGCCAATTGGGACCGAAGAGACCCAGTACTTC; D: .; J: TRBJ2-5; size: many; V: TRBV5-4
CDR3: CSADRRDGYTF; DNA: TGCAGTGCAGATCGGAGGGATGGCTACACCTTC; D: .; J: TRBJ1-2; size: many; V: TRBV20-1
CDR3: CASSQSTGNTGELFF; DNA: TGTGCCAGCAGCCAGTCGACAGGGAACACCGGGGAGCTGTTTTTT; D: .; J: TRBJ2-2; size: many; V: TRBV4-2
CDR3: CASSPRGPETQYF; DNA: TGTGCCAGCAGCCCCCGAGGGCCTGAGACCCAGTACTTC; D: .; J: TRBJ2-5; size: many; V: TRBV7-9
CDR3: CASSPGLAGAGDTQYF; DNA: TGTGCCAGCAGTCCGGGACTAGCGGGGGCCGGGGATACGCAGTATTTT; D: TRBD2; J: TRBJ2-3; size: many; V: TRBV6-1
CDR3: CASSPLETGRGTGELFF; DNA: TGTGCCAGCTCACCACTTGAGACAGGGAGGGGCACCGGGGAGCTGTTTTTT; D: .; J: TRBJ2-2; size: .; V: TRBV18
CDR3: CASSQEGSPYLEQYF; DNA: TGCGCCAGCAGCCAAGAGGGGAGTCCTTATCTCGAGCAGTACTTC; D: .; J: TRBJ2-7; size: many; V: TRBV4-1
CDR3: CASSGDRVRGSGANVLTF; DNA: TGTGCCAGCAGCGGAGACAGGGTGAGGGGGTCTGGGGCCAACGTCCTGACTTTC; D: TRBD1; J: TRBJ2-6; size: many; V: TRBV2
CDR3: CASSLSTNEKLFF; DNA: TGCGCCAGCAGCTTATCGACTAATGAAAAACTGTTTTTT; D: .; J: TRBJ1-4; size: many; V: TRBV5-1
CDR3: CASRRPGQGSQPQHF; DNA: TGTGCCAGCAGAAGACCGGGACAGGGGAGTCAGCCCCAGCATTTT; D: TRBD1; J: TRBJ1-5; size: many; V: TRBV6-1
CDR3: CASSTGQGWNTEAFF; DNA: TGTGCCAGCAGTACCGGACAGGGATGGAACACTGAAGCTTTCTTT; D: TRBD1; J: TRBJ1-1; size: many; V: TRBV28
CDR3: CSARGPERYEQYF; DNA: TGCAGTGCTAGAGGGCCCGAACGGTACGAGCAGTACTTC; D: .; J: TRBJ2-7; size: many; V: TRBV20-1
CDR3: CASSLQGAGVNTEAFF; DNA: TGCGCCAGCAGTCTTCAGGGAGCGGGTGTGAACACTGAAGCTTTCTTT; D: .; J: TRBJ1-1; size: many; V: TRBV5-1
CDR3: CASSLGGRTNEQFF; DNA: TGTGCCAGCAGTCTGGGGGGACGGACCAATGAGCAGTTCTTC; D: .; J: TRBJ2-1; size: many; V: TRBV12-3/TRBV12-4
CDR3: CASSPDSGNEKLFF; DNA: TGTGCCAGCAGCCCGGACAGTGGTAATGAAAAACTGTTTTTT; D: .; J: TRBJ1-4; size: many; V: TRBV4-2
CDR3: CASSQGSLLSGNTIYF; DNA: TGTGCCAGCAGCCAAGGTAGCCTCCTCTCTGGAAACACCATATATTTT; D: .; J: TRBJ1-3; size: many; V: TRBV3-1
CDR3: CASTPQGGGLNTEAFF; DNA: TGCGCCAGCACCCCACAAGGGGGGGGGCTGAACACTGAAGCTTTCTTT; D: .; J: TRBJ1-1; size: many; V: TRBV5-1
CDR3: CSARVPPSGPRNTQYF; DNA: TGCAGTGCTAGAGTCCCCCCTAGCGGGCCCAGGAATACGCAGTATTTT; D: TRBD2; J: TRBJ2-3; size: many; V: TRBV20-1
CDR3: CASSVGANYGYTF; DNA: TGTGCCAGCAGTGTCGGCGCTAACTATGGCTACACCTTC; D: .; J: TRBJ1-2; size: many; V: TRBV2
CDR3: CDSSYLSQGDSTLHF; DNA: TGTGACAGCAGTTACCTGAGTCAGGGTGATTCAACCCTCCACTTT; D: .; J: TRBJ1-6; size: .; V: TRBV6-5
CDR3: CASSKPTGDEQYF; DNA: TGTGCCAGCAGTAAGCCGACAGGGGACGAGCAGTACTTC; D: TRBD1; J: TRBJ2-7; size: many; V: TRBV12-3/TRBV12-4
CDR3: CASSLAARPNYGYTF; DNA: TGTGCCAGCAGCTTAGCCGCCCGACCTAACTATGGCTACACCTTC; D: .; J: TRBJ1-2; size: many; V: TRBV7-8
CDR3: CASSTRGEETQYF; DNA: TGTGCCAGCTCGACTCGGGGGGAAGAGACCCAGTACTTC; D: TRBD2; J: TRBJ2-5; size: many; V: TRBV28
CDR3: CASSPRFDEGYGYTF; DNA: TGTGCCAGCAGTCCCCGATTTGACGAGGGCTATGGCTACACCTTC; D: .; J: TRBJ1-2; size: many; V: TRBV6-1